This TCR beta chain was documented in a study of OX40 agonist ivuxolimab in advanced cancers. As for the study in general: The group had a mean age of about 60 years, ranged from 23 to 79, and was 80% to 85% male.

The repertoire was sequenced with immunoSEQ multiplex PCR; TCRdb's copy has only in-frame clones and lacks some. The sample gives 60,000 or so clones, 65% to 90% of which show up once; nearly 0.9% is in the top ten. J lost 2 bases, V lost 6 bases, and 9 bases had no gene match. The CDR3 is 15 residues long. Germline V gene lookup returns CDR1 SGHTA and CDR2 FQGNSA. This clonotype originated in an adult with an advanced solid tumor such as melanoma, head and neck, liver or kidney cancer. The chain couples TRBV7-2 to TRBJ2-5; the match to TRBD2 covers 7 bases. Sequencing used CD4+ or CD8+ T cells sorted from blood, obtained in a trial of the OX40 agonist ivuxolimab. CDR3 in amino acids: CASRSRLARQETQYF. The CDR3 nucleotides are TGTGCCAGCAGAAGTCGACTAGCAAGGCAAGAGACCCAGTACTTC.